The source of this TCR beta chain is a study of neurological immune-mediated disorders. Findings of the study overall: Levels of TCR clonal expansion peaked in HTLV-1-associated myelopathy and reached their lowest in multiple sclerosis, under those of healthy controls.

The table lists this clonotype with many counts. No antigen is known for it. Time point meaning: longitudinal time-point 2. For the unsorted libraries, 2 million PBMCs stored at -80 C served as input. Sequencing runs each yielded over 180 million TCR-beta sequences from 15-18 subjects. TCRdb processed the 5' RACE reads anew with MiXCR; each CDR3 protein has one entry. This sample has about 90,000 distinct CDR3 sequences, with less than 15% found just once. The source is a female donor with HTLV-1-associated myelopathy (HAM/TSP). Sequenced: PBMCs.

CDR3 protein: CASSTRRINSPLHF. The CDR3 bases are TGTGCCAGCTCAACGCGACGGATAAATTCACCCCTCCACTTT. V and J are TRBV18 and TRBJ1-6; no definite D call. Germline assignment: CDR1 KGHSH and CDR2 LQKENI. CDR3 size: 14 residues. V dropped 5 bases and J dropped 7 bases, with 12 bases sitting between them. The variable domain in full, with the rest retrieved from reference TRBV18 and TRBJ1-6, is NAGVMQNPRHLVRRRGQEARLRCSPMKGHSHVYWYRQLPEEGLKFMVYLQKENIIDESGMPKERFSAEFPKEGPSILRIQQVVRGDSAAYFCASSTRRINSPLHFGNGTRLTVT.